The 32 T cell receptor beta chains presented below share a single source sample, sequenced in a study of shared clonotypes between healthy human individuals. Data came from immunoSEQ multiplex PCR; TCRdb stores just in-frame clones and leaves some out. The sample lists about 1.1 million clones, around three quarters occurring once. Sequencing was done on a sample of memory CD4+ T cells from PBMCs. Sample subset: CD45RA-negative fraction. These receptors all come from a man between 18 and 35 years old in good health. Some clones in this sample may be carry-over from other donors' samples.

The chain carries TRBV28 and TRBJ1-2; 10 nucleotides align to TRBD1. Germline V CDR1 and CDR2: MDHEN, SYDVKM. The V and J ends lost 5 bases and 8 bases, in that order; junction bases with no gene match: 2. This CDR3 spans 12 amino acids. CDR3 loop: CASSGTGAGYTF. CDR3 nucleotides: TGTGCCAGCAGTGGGACAGGGGCAGGCTACACCTTC.

With respect to this clone: The identical CDR3 is also encoded by other nucleotide sequences in the sample. The V and J genes are TRBV5-1 and TRBJ2-5; TRBD2 might be the D (6 bases). This CDR3 has 14 residues. The germline V gene has CDR1 SGHRS and CDR2 YFSETQ. V was trimmed by 0 bases and J by 3 bases, leaving 9 bases between them. Written as DNA, the CDR3 is TGCGCCAGCAGCTTGGAGGCGGGGAAAGAGACCCAGTACTTC. Translating it yields CASSLEAGKETQYF.

The chain joins TRBV7-8 to TRBJ1-1; D not resolved. Per germline, CDR1 SGHVS and CDR2 FQNEAQ. V lost 6 bases and J 4 bases, leaving 12 bases between the germline ends. The CDR3 spans 13 residues. CDR3 in amino acids: CASSPGGFTEAFF. The CDR3 region has the DNA TGTGCCAGCAGTCCAGGTGGCTTCACTGAAGCTTTCTTT.

The chain has TRBV29-1 and TRBJ2-5; D remains ambiguous. The germline V gene has CDR1 SQVTM and CDR2 ANQGSEA. CDR3 size: 11 residues. The V and J ends lost 7 bases and 5 bases respectively, with 11 bases between them. This CDR3 reads CSGWLGETQYF. The CDR3 DNA follows: TGCAGCGGTTGGCTTGGCGAGACCCAGTACTTC.

Here the CDR3 reads CASSIGGTSGRWEQFF. CDR3 DNA sequence: TGTGCCAGCAGCATTGGCGGGACTAGCGGGAGGTGGGAGCAGTTCTTC. The chain joins TRBV5-6 to TRBJ2-1; 15 positions match TRBD2. Germline V CDR1 and CDR2: SGHDT, YYEEEE. Germline trimming cut 4 bases from V and 10 bases from J; bases unmatched to any gene: 9. The CDR3 runs 16 residues.

The V call is TRBV27, the J call TRBJ2-7; TRBD2 aligns across 15 bases. V dropped 6 bases and J dropped 8; count of bases not matched to a gene: 5. The CDR3 sequence is 14 residues long. The germline V gene has CDR1 MNHEY and CDR2 SMNVEV (reference sequence). Written as DNA, the CDR3 is TGTGCCAGCAGCCCCGGACTAGCGGGAGGGAAGCAGTACTTC. Amino acids: CASSPGLAGGKQYF.

The chain couples TRBV11-2 to TRBJ2-1, with 8 bases lining up with TRBD1. There are 17 residues in the CDR3. Trimming removed 7 bases from V and 2 bases from J; junction bases left unmatched: 13. Germline V gene data show CDR1 as SGHAT and CDR2 as FQNNGV. In nucleotides, the CDR3 is TGTGCCAGCACCCTTGGGGGCCAGGGGGCCACCTACAATGAGCAGTTCTTC. Protein: CASTLGGQGATYNEQFF. Variable domain in full (rest from reference TRBV11-2 and TRBJ2-1): EAGVAQSPRYKIIEKRQSVAFWCNPISGHATLYWYQQILGQGPKLLIQFQNNGVVDDSQLPKDRFSAERLKGVDSTLKIQPAKLEDSAVYLCASTLGGQGATYNEQFFGPGTRLTVL.

This clone was found once. This chain uses TRBV7-3 with TRBJ2-2; D not resolved. This CDR3 has 14 amino acids. Trimming took off 6 bases at V and 0 bases at J, with 8 bases between the two ends. Germline values: CDR1 SGHTA, CDR2 FQGTGA. The CDR3 loop reads CASRLISNTGELFF. The DNA of the CDR3 is TGTGCCAGCAGACTCATCTCGAACACCGGGGAGCTGTTTTTT.

In regard to this clone: Other DNA sequences of this sample code for an identical CDR3. The chain has TRBV7-2 and TRBJ2-7; TRBD2 matches at 9 bases. V lost 1 base, J lost 2 bases, and 3 bases stayed unmatched. CDR3 length: 15 amino acids. Germline V gene sequence: CDR1 SGHTA, CDR2 FQGNSA. The CDR3: CASSLGLAETYEQYF. CDR3 nucleotide sequence: TGTGCCAGCAGCTTAGGACTAGCGGAAACCTACGAGCAGTACTTC.

The genes are TRBV5-6 and TRBJ2-7; D gene unclear. The V and J ends lost 3 bases and 2 bases respectively, with 3 bases between them. CDR1 and CDR2 from the germline V gene are SGHDT and YYEEEE. The CDR3 runs 11 residues. CDR3 protein: CASSWPYEQYF. CDR3 coding DNA: TGTGCCAGCAGCTGGCCCTACGAGCAGTACTTC.

The chain joins TRBV7-2 to TRBJ1-3; no clear D. In germline, CDR1 is SGHTA, CDR2 FQGNSA. Trimming stripped 0 bases from V and 0 bases from J, with 9 bases between. The CDR3 loop spans 16 amino acids. For the CDR3, the DNA is TGTGCCAGCAGCTTAGCGCCGGCCAGCTCTGGAAACACCATATATTTT. Its translation is CASSLAPASSGNTIYF.

This rearrangement joins TRBV28 to TRBJ1-3, with a possible D match to TRBD1 (5 bases). This CDR3 region has 16 residues. The V and J ends lost 5 bases and 1 base respectively, with 15 bases between them. Per the germline V gene, CDR1 is MDHEN and CDR2 is SYDVKM. CDR3 protein: CASSPGGKGSGNTIYF. DNA of the CDR3: TGTGCCAGCAGTCCCGGGGGAAAGGGGTCTGGAAACACCATATATTTT.

This sequence joins TRBV5-1 and TRBJ2-7; D unresolved. The V gene's germline CDR1 is SGHRS and CDR2 YFSETQ. The germline V and J ends were trimmed by 4 bases and 4 bases, with 9 bases remaining between them. CDR3 length: 12 residues. CDR3 in DNA: TGCGCCAGCAGCCAACAGACTTACGAGCAGTACTTC. Protein sequence: CASSQQTYEQYF.

The chain is built from TRBV4-3 and TRBJ2-2; tentative D call: TRBD1 (5 bases). Trimming took 3 bases from V and 4 from J, leaving 15 bases between them. Germline loops: CDR1 LGHNA, CDR2 YSLEER. The CDR3 loop spans 16 amino acids. The CDR3 DNA reads TGCGCCAGCAGCCATCCACCTGGGGCTCTCACCGGGGAGCTGTTTTTT. This sequence encodes CASSHPPGALTGELFF.

This clone was seen a few times. V gene TRBV7-9 combines with J gene TRBJ2-2; 7 positions agree with TRBD2. This CDR3 is 15 amino acids long. The junction had 8 bases not matched to a gene; V was cut back by 5 bases and J by 5 bases. Germline V gene sequence: CDR1 SEHNR, CDR2 FQNEAQ (reference sequence). Written as DNA, the CDR3 is TGTGCCAGCAGCCTTCGCAGCGGGGAGACCGGGGAGCTGTTTTTT. This codes for CASSLRSGETGELFF.

The chain is built from TRBV28 and TRBJ2-5; 9 bases fit TRBD2. The junction had 7 bases not matched to a gene; V was cut back by 7 bases and J by 4 bases. The CDR3 is 14 residues long. Per the germline V gene, CDR1 is MDHEN and CDR2 is SYDVKM. CDR3 nucleotides: TGTGCCAGCATTGGGGGACTAGCCGGAGAGACCCAGTACTTC. Amino acid sequence: CASIGGLAGETQYF.

This clone was seen at least ten times. V gene TRBV5-6 combines with J gene TRBJ2-1, with 10 bases lining up with TRBD1. The CDR3 runs 13 residues. Per germline, CDR1 SGHDT and CDR2 YYEEEE. Trimming cost V 4 bases and J 8 bases; bases outside gene matches: 3. The CDR3 bases are TGTGCCAGCAGCCCAGGACAGGGGGATGAGCAGTTCTTC. Translation: CASSPGQGDEQFF.

The rearrangement links TRBV7-2 to TRBJ1-1; D is unclear. Trimming took 0 bases from V and 3 from J, leaving 8 bases between them. Per germline, CDR1 SGHTA and CDR2 FQGNSA. The CDR3 totals 14 residues. The CDR3 is CASSLAGSHTEAFF. The CDR3 bases are TGTGCCAGCAGCTTAGCGGGCAGCCACACTGAAGCTTTCTTT. Supplemented by reference TRBV7-2 and TRBJ1-1, the full variable domain reads GAGVSQSPSNKVTEKGKDVELRCDPISGHTALYWYRQSLGQGLEFLIYFQGNSAPDKSGLPSDRFSAERTGGSVSTLTIQRTQQEDSAVYLCASSLAGSHTEAFFGQGTRLTVV.

V gene TRBV28 combines with J gene TRBJ2-2, with D tentatively TRBD2 (5 bases). The CDR3 has 16 residues. V lost 1 base to trimming and J lost 0 bases, with 9 bases between them. Germline values: CDR1 MDHEN, CDR2 SYDVKM. As DNA, the CDR3 is TGTGCCAGCAGTTTATTAATAGCGCCGAACACCGGGGAGCTGTTTTTT. It encodes CASSLLIAPNTGELFF. Full variable domain (missing parts from reference TRBV28 and TRBJ2-2): DVKVTQSSRYLVKRTGEKVFLECVQDMDHENMFWYRQDPGLGLRLIYFSYDVKMKEKGDIPEGYSVSREKKERFSLILESASTNQTSMYLCASSLLIAPNTGELFFGEGSRLTVL.

About this clone: This sample includes further DNA sequences coding for the same CDR3. The rearrangement links TRBV7-6 to TRBJ1-1; D is unresolved. Germline lookup yields CDR1 SGHVS and CDR2 FNYEAQ. V was shortened by 1 base and J by 5 bases, with 8 bases between the two germline ends. The CDR3 contains 13 residues. The CDR3 nucleotides read TGTGCCAGCAGCTTAGGGGGATGGACTGAAGCTTTCTTT. Translating gives CASSLGGWTEAFF.

The V and J genes are TRBV5-6 and TRBJ2-7; D possibly corresponds to TRBD2 (5 bases). Germline V gene sequence: CDR1 SGHDT, CDR2 YYEEEE. Trimming took 4 bases from V and 6 from J, leaving 14 bases between them. The CDR3 is made up of 13 amino acids. The CDR3 region has the DNA TGTGCCAGCAGCCGAGGTCGGGGATTCGAGCAGTACTTC. It is translated as CASSRGRGFEQYF.

The gene calls are TRBV7-2 and TRBJ2-4, with a weak D call TRBD2 (6 bases). The CDR3 sequence is 13 residues long. Per the germline V gene, CDR1 is SGHTA and CDR2 is FQGNSA. Trimming removed 3 bases at V and 7 bases at J, with 10 bases between. The CDR3 here is CASSFQGGNIQYF. CDR3 sequence (DNA): TGTGCCAGCAGCTTCCAGGGAGGCAACATTCAGTACTTC.

The V gene is TRBV11-1, the J gene TRBJ2-2; D tentatively fits TRBD1 or TRBD2 (6 bases each). The CDR3 spans 15 residues. V was trimmed by 5 bases and J by 0 bases, leaving 10 bases between them. Germline V gene lookup returns CDR1 SGHAT and CDR2 FQDESV (reference sequence). The CDR3 is CASSDRGANTGELFF. CDR3 coding DNA: TGTGCCAGCAGCGATAGGGGGGCGAACACCGGGGAGCTGTTTTTT.

This chain joins TRBV5-4 and TRBJ2-3; no reliable D call. Germline CDR1 reads SGHNT; CDR2 reads YYREEE (reference sequence). CDR3 length: 13 residues. V lost 0 bases and J lost 8, with 10 bases in between. CDR3 DNA: TGTGCCAGCAGCTTGGGCCAAAGTGCTACGCAGTATTTT. Its protein product is CASSLGQSATQYF.

The rearrangement links TRBV27 to TRBJ2-7, with D tentatively TRBD1 or TRBD2 (5 bases each). The ends were cut back, 0 bases at V and 3 bases at J, with 15 bases in the middle. CDR1 is MNHEY, CDR2 SMNVEV, per germline (reference sequence). The CDR3 consists of 16 residues. As DNA, the CDR3 is TGTGCCAGCAGTTTATCGACGGGGCGGGTGAGCTACGAGCAGTACTTC. It is translated as CASSLSTGRVSYEQYF.

This rearrangement joins TRBV28 to TRBJ1-1; D is uncertain. The CDR3 length is 16 residues. The V gene's germline CDR1 is MDHEN and CDR2 SYDVKM. V was cut by 7 bases and J by 0 bases, with 18 bases left in between. The CDR3 DNA is TGTGCCAGCAAATCGGGCGGAGTCCTTATGAACACTGAAGCTTTCTTT. Translating it yields CASKSGGVLMNTEAFF.

J is TRBJ1-3 and V is TRBV27, with a tentative D call TRBD1 (5 bases). CDR1 is MNHEY and CDR2 is SMNVEV in the germline V gene (reference sequence). V was trimmed by 8 bases and J by 2 bases, leaving 13 bases between them. This CDR3 has 14 amino acids. CDR3 coding DNA: TGTGCCAGCGGATCCCCGGGGGCTGGAAACACCATATATTTT. As protein: CASGSPGAGNTIYF.

The CDR3 loop reads CASRMPGQGLGNTIYF. In DNA, the CDR3 is TGTGCCAGCAGAATGCCGGGACAGGGCTTAGGAAACACCATATATTTT. The rearrangement links TRBV7-2 to TRBJ1-3, with 9 nucleotides matching TRBD1. Per the germline V gene, CDR1 is SGHTA and CDR2 is FQGNSA. The CDR3 sequence is 16 residues long. Germline trimming cut 6 bases from V and 4 bases from J; bases unmatched to any gene: 10.

V usage is TRBV7-2 and J usage is TRBJ1-2; D unresolved. CDR1 is SGHTA and CDR2 is FQGNSA in the germline V gene. The CDR3 length is 15 residues. Trimming pared 0 bases from V and 7 bases from J, leaving 15 bases between. The DNA for the CDR3 is TGTGCCAGCAGCTTAGCCAAAATGGTAACGAGTGGCTACACCTTC. Its translation: CASSLAKMVTSGYTF.

This chain connects TRBV28 to TRBJ2-3; perhaps D is TRBD1 or TRBD2 (6 bases each). The germline V gene has CDR1 MDHEN and CDR2 SYDVKM. V lost 6 bases and J lost 5, with 21 bases in between. The CDR3 runs to 16 residues. This CDR3 reads CASSPGASVIQDTQYF. The CDR3 bases are TGTGCCAGCAGCCCGGGGGCTAGCGTAATTCAAGATACGCAGTATTTT. Using reference TRBV28 and TRBJ2-3 for the parts outside the CDR3, the full variable domain is DVKVTQSSRYLVKRTGEKVFLECVQDMDHENMFWYRQDPGLGLRLIYFSYDVKMKEKGDIPEGYSVSREKKERFSLILESASTNQTSMYLCASSPGASVIQDTQYFGPGTRLTVL.

The chain combines TRBV28 with TRBJ2-5, with D possibly called TRBD1 or TRBD2 (5 bases each). Deletions cut 2 bases from V and 4 bases from J, with 11 bases between. The CDR3 contains 14 residues. The V gene's germline CDR1 is MDHEN and CDR2 SYDVKM. CDR3 loop: CASSLPGTPETQYF. The CDR3 DNA reads TGTGCCAGCAGTTTACCCGGGACCCCAGAGACCCAGTACTTC. The variable domain in full, with the rest retrieved from reference TRBV28 and TRBJ2-5, is DVKVTQSSRYLVKRTGEKVFLECVQDMDHENMFWYRQDPGLGLRLIYFSYDVKMKEKGDIPEGYSVSREKKERFSLILESASTNQTSMYLCASSLPGTPETQYFGPGTRLLVL.

The gene calls are TRBV5-1 and TRBJ2-3, with D unresolved. The CDR3 has 16 residues. V lost 1 base to trimming and J lost 6 bases, with 18 bases between them. Germline CDR1 reads SGHRS; CDR2 reads YFSETQ. CDR3 amino acids: CASSLLPTMAPDTQYF. As DNA, the CDR3 is TGCGCCAGCAGCTTGTTGCCCACCATGGCCCCCGATACGCAGTATTTT.